This T cell receptor (beta chain) is drawn from a study of T cells in tumors after PD-1 blockade. For the study at large: Blood samples averaged around 100,000 templates (range about 24,679-260,000) and approximately 37,000 unique clonotypes.

V lost 5 bases, J lost 9 bases, and 12 bases stayed unmatched. This CDR3 comprises 16 residues. The germline gives CDR1 MNHNY, CDR2 SVGAGI (reference sequence). The data were produced by immunoSEQ multiplex PCR, yet TCRdb's version contains in-frame clones alone and is incomplete. The sample shows roughly 19,000 clones, around 80% of them seen only once. The chain combines TRBV6-6 with TRBJ1-6, with 8 positions matching TRBD1. The receptor was isolated from a human donor with basal cell carcinoma. The source was PBMCs, collected before anti-PD-1 treatment. The CDR3 is CASSTLGQGGGSPLHF. The CDR3 bases are TGTGCCAGCAGTACCCTCGGACAGGGAGGTGGTTCACCCCTCCACTTT.